This TCR beta chain was captured in a study of T cell responses to AZD1222 COVID-19 vaccine. Across the whole study: Second-dose recipients at about 4 or about 12 weeks were treated as one pooled group.

TCRdb's copy holds only in-frame clones and misses some; the assay was immunoSEQ multiplex PCR. The sample contains some 91,000 clones, approximately 88% of which appear only once. The V gene's germline CDR1 is SGHVS and CDR2 FQNEAQ. The CDR3 length is 18 residues. V shed 1 base and J 5 bases; nucleotides not matched to a gene: 16. Study-wide results and caveats: The span of vaccine-associated CD4 TCRs extended across spike, with dominance at 160-218 and 743-854. The donor group comprised mostly white British people and more females; the analysis possibly underestimated clonal diversity.

About this clone: As yet, its antigen is unknown.

Sequencing was performed on peripheral blood, taken on day 0 of AZD1222 vaccination. This clonotype originated in an adult in good health. The chain uses TRBV7-8 and TRBJ2-7; TRBD2 matches at 8 bases. The CDR3 coding sequence is TGTGCCAGCAGCTTAGTTGGTAGCGGGGCCTTGATGTTCCACGAGCAGTACTTC. Protein: CASSLVGSGALMFHEQYF.